This record covers a single T cell receptor beta chain. The antigen is unknown. One junction end does not reproduce the germline sequence, and a read error may be involved. The sample is drawn from a study of PD-1 blockade in classical Hodgkin lymphoma. Study summary: Administration of nivolumab to patients was at 3 mg/kg intravenously every 2 weeks. Study-wide results and limits: What drove the repertoire differences, possibly disease activity or prior therapy, has not been defined.

Germline V CDR1 and CDR2: KGHSH, LQKENI. This CDR3 region has 17 residues. Time point defined: cycle 4 day 1 (C4D1), after six to seven weeks of nivolumab. Relapse was seen in all patients after autologous stem cell transplantation, and brentuximab vedotin exposure was variable. The repertoire was sequenced with immunoSEQ multiplex PCR; TCRdb's copy has only in-frame clones and lacks some. The table has about 90,000 clones, around 80% seen once. This clonotype originated in a human donor with classical Hodgkin lymphoma. The sequencing used peripheral blood mononuclear cells (PBMCs), collected before the fourth cycle of nivolumab. This sequence joins TRBV18 and TRBJ2-2; 9 bases are shared with TRBD2. Written as DNA, the CDR3 is TGTGCCGGCTCACCAGTTCCGGGACTAGCAGGGACCGGGGAGCTGTTTTTT. Translation gives CAGSPVPGLAGTGELFF.